This TCR beta chain was recovered during a study of CD8 T cells in ankylosing spondylitis. Germline V gene lookup returns CDR1 MNHNS and CDR2 SASEGT. Between the trimmed V and J ends, which lost 8 bases and 5 bases, there was a span of 13 bases. The CDR3 length is 12 residues. Overall study results and limits: About 8 highly homologous variants made up a TCR beta motif that seemed to typify ankylosing spondylitis blood.

This clonotype has a count of ten or more. The antigen is unknown. Quantitative 5'-RACE was performed with molecular barcodes, and it yielded the TCR beta libraries. One entry per CDR3 protein, called by TCRdb with MiXCR from the 5' RACE reads. The sample includes roughly 250,000 distinct CDR3 sequences, approximately 9% seen only once; the top ten take nearly 7%. Sequenced material: blood, either unsorted or a sorted T cell fraction (not recorded which). The source of this sequence is a male donor with ankylosing spondylitis or in good health (not recorded which). This sequence joins TRBV6-1 and TRBJ2-7; a possible D gene is TRBD1 (5 bases). The CDR3 reads CASSRAGDEQYF. As DNA, the CDR3 is TGTGCCAGCTCCAGGGCTGGGGACGAGCAGTACTTC.